This is a list of T cell receptor beta chains from one sample in a study of blood T cell repertoires in COVID-19. This table comes from immunoSEQ multiplex PCR, and its TCRdb copy is limited to in-frame clones, with some not included. The repertoire holds 100,000 to 140,000 clones, with roughly 80% as singletons. The sequenced material came from peripheral blood. The receptors stem from a human donor in a cohort sampled during active COVID-19. Each CDR3 is given with its conserved first and last residue. The D gene is left open where the match is weak. The size field is filled for only some rows; it gives once, few, many or a size class.

size | J | V | D | CDR3 | DNA
NA | TRBJ1-2 | TRBV6-5 | NA | CASSTGTRTNYGYTF | TGTGCCAGTTCTACAGGGACCCGAACTAACTATGGCTACACCTTC
NA | TRBJ2-1 | TRBV7-2 | NA | CASIVDWDNEQFF | TGTGCCAGCATCGTGGACTGGGACAATGAGCAGTTCTTC
NA | TRBJ1-2 | TRBV18 | NA | CASSGGANYGYTF | TGTGCCAGCTCCGGTGGAGCTAACTATGGCTACACCTTC
once | TRBJ1-2 | TRBV29-1 | TRBD1 | CSVGGTAYGYTF | TGCAGCGTTGGGGGGACAGCCTATGGCTACACCTTC
NA | TRBJ1-1 | TRBV12-5 | NA | CATSPRTEAFF | TGTGCCACTTCCCCCCGCACTGAAGCTTTCTTT
NA | TRBJ2-7 | TRBV5-6 | TRBD1 | CASSLAGGQGVYEQYF | TGTGCCAGCAGCTTGGCCGGGGGACAGGGGGTCTACGAGCAGTACTTC
NA | TRBJ2-1 | TRBV5-4 | TRBD2 | CASSLNPSGSGSYNEQFF | TGTGCCAGCAGCTTGAACCCTAGCGGGAGTGGGTCCTACAATGAGCAGTTCTTC
NA | TRBJ2-1 | TRBV28 | TRBD2 | CASSSGLATSHQFF | TGTGCCAGCAGTTCCGGACTAGCCACCTCCCACCAGTTCTTC
NA | TRBJ1-5 | TRBV27 | NA | CASSSLWTVNQPQHF | TGTGCCAGCAGTTCCCTTTGGACAGTGAATCAGCCCCAGCATTTT
NA | TRBJ1-6 | TRBV7-3 | TRBD1 | CASSLYGQANSPLHF | TGTGCCAGCAGCTTGTACGGACAGGCAAATTCACCCCTCCACTTT
NA | TRBJ2-1 | TRBV14 | TRBD2 | CASSQDPAGGTSGSWRSYNEQFF | TGTGCCAGCAGCCAAGACCCCGCTGGGGGGACTAGCGGGAGTTGGAGGTCCTACAATGAGCAGTTCTTC
NA | TRBJ1-2 | TRBV5-6 | NA | CASLIQGSEGYTF | TGTGCCAGCCTAATACAGGGATCCGAAGGCTACACCTTC
NA | TRBJ2-1 | TRBV2 | TRBD2 | CASMIAGGPLEQFF | TGTGCCAGCATGATAGCGGGAGGGCCACTTGAGCAGTTCTTC
once | TRBJ2-4 | TRBV19 | TRBD2 | CASRAGGAKNIQYF | TGTGCCAGTAGGGCGGGAGGAGCCAAAAACATTCAGTACTTC
NA | TRBJ1-3 | TRBV5-4 | TRBD1 | CASSSDRVGGNTIYF | TGTGCCAGCAGCTCGGACAGGGTTGGTGGAAACACCATATATTTT
NA | TRBJ2-3 | TRBV7-8 | NA | CASSFTGEHPVTDTQYF | TGTGCCAGCAGCTTCACGGGAGAGCACCCGGTCACAGATACGCAGTATTTT